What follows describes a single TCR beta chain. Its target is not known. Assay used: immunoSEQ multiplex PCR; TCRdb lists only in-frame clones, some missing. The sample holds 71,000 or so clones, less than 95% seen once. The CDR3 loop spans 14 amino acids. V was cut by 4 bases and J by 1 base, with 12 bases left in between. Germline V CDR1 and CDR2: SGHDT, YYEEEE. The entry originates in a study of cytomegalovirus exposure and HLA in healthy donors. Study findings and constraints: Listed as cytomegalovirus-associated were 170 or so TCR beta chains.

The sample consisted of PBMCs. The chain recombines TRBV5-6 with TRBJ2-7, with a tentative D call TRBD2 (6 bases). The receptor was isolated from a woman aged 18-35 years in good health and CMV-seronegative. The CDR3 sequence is CASSAGTPSYEQYF. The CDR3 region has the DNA TGTGCCAGCAGCGCCGGGACTCCATCCTACGAGCAGTACTTC. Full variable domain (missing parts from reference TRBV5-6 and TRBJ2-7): DAGVTQSPTHLIKTRGQQVTLRCSPKSGHDTVSWYQQALGQGPQFIFQYYEEEERQRGNFPDRFSGHQFPNYSSELNVNALLLGDSALYLCASSAGTPSYEQYFGPGTRLTVT.